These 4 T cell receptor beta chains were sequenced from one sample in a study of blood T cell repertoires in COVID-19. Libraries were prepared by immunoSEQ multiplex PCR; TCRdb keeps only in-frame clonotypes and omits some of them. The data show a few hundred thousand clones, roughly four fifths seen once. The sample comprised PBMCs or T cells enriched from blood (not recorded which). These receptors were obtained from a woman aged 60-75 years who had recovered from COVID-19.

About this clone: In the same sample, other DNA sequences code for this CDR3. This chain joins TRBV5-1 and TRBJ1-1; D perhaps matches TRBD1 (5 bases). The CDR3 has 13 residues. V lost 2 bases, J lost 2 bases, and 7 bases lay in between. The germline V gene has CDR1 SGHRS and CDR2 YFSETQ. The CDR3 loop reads CASSFGGNTEAFF. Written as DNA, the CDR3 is TGCGCCAGCAGCTTCGGGGGAAACACTGAAGCTTTCTTT.

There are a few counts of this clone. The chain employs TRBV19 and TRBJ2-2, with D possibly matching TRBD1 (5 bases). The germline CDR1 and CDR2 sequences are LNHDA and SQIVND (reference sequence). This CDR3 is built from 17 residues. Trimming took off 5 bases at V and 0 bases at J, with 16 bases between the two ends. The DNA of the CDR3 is TGTGCCAGTAGTGTAAATCTAGGACATGCGAACACCGGGGAGCTGTTTTTT. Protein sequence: CASSVNLGHANTGELFF.

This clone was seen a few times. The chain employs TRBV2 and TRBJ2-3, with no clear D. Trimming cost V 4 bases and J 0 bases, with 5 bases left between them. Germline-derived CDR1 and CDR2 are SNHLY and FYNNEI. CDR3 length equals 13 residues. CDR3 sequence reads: CASSVESTDTQYF. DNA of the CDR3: TGTGCCAGCAGTGTGGAGAGCACAGATACGCAGTATTTT.

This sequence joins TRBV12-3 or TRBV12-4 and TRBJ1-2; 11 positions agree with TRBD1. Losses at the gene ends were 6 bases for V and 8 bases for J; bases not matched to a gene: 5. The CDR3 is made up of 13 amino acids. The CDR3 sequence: CASRPGTGGGYTF. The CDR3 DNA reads TGTGCCAGCAGACCCGGGACAGGGGGAGGCTACACCTTC.